Sequencing of this TCR beta chain was carried out in a study of shared clonotypes between healthy human individuals. The assay was immunoSEQ multiplex PCR, and TCRdb's table has in-frame clones only and misses some. The sample holds around 1.1 million clones; 70% to 85% are singletons and the top ten take 0.85% to 1%. The specimen sequenced was memory CD4+ T cells from PBMCs. Subset specified: CD45RA-negative fraction. The clonotype was recovered from a man aged 18 to 35 in good health. Some clones in this sample may be carry-over from other donors' samples.

For the CDR3, the DNA is TGTGCCAGCAGCTTAGAACGCGCTGCGGGAGCCTACAATGAGCAGTTCTTC. Translation: CASSLERAAGAYNEQFF. The chain has TRBV7-2 and TRBJ2-1; 7 nucleotides agree with TRBD2. Trimming took 1 base from V and 2 from J; bases not matched to a gene: 8. Germline CDR1 and CDR2: SGHTA and FQGNSA. The CDR3 is 17 residues long.